This TCR beta chain was sequenced during a study of blood T cell repertoires in COVID-19. In the study overall: T cells, B-cell-depleted T cells, or PBMCs supplied cDNA or gDNA.

The CDR3 is made up of 16 amino acids. Trimming took off 0 bases at V and 0 bases at J, with 11 bases between the two ends. The germline CDR1 and CDR2 sequences are KGHSH and LQKENI. The repertoire was sequenced with immunoSEQ multiplex PCR; TCRdb's copy has only in-frame clones and lacks some. The sample has 150,000 or so clones, roughly 86% seen once. The V and J genes are TRBV18 and TRBJ1-1; the D is unclear. The TCR comes from an older woman with COVID-19, enrolled during active disease. What was sequenced was peripheral blood. The CDR3 here is CASSPPWADLNTEAFF. In nucleotides, the CDR3 is TGTGCCAGCTCACCACCTTGGGCAGATCTGAACACTGAAGCTTTCTTT.